This record concerns one T cell receptor (beta chain) sequence. These data are taken from a study of blood T cell repertoires in COVID-19. Across the whole study: COVID-19 samples, acute and convalescent, were from the United States, Italy and Spain.

Authors' methods: Amplifying reference gene primers gave estimates of nucleated cell counts. Profiling relied on immunoSEQ multiplex PCR, and the TCRdb table lists in-frame clones only, not all of them. V and J calls and clone size come straight from that table; D and trimming were deduced from the DNA. This sample has 150,000 to 200,000 clones, with over 75% found just once. Germline loops: CDR1 SGHNT, CDR2 YENEEA. This CDR3 has 14 amino acids. Trimming removed 1 base at V and 2 bases at J, with 5 bases between. Among Cohort 3 donors, those recovered had two negative PCRs, clearance, or symptom resolution.

The clonotype was recovered from a woman aged 18-29 years who had recovered from COVID-19. The V call is TRBV11-3, the J call TRBJ2-2; D call uncertain. The sample was PBMCs or T cells enriched from blood (not recorded which). CDR3 in DNA: TGTGCCAGCAGCTTAGGTATTAACACCGGGGAGCTGTTTTTT. Translated: CASSLGINTGELFF.